The T cell receptor beta chain under discussion was sequenced for a study of T cells in localized non-small cell lung cancer. This clone was observed a single time. The repertoire was sequenced with immunoSEQ multiplex PCR; TCRdb's copy has only in-frame clones and lacks some. Here the sample spans about 74,000 clones, about 81% being singletons. In germline, CDR1 is MGHRA, CDR2 YSYEKL. The CDR3 is 15 residues long. V was pared by 4 bases and J by 9 bases, with 19 bases between. The V gene is TRBV4-1, the J gene TRBJ2-1; D is possibly TRBD1 (7 bases). This TCR derives from a female donor older than 55 with stage I lung adenocarcinoma. The sequencing used peripheral blood, collected before any cancer treatment. The chain's CDR3 is CASSPSPGGWGEQFF. The CDR3 DNA reads TGCGCCAGCAGCCCGAGCCCAGGGGGGTGGGGTGAGCAGTTCTTC.